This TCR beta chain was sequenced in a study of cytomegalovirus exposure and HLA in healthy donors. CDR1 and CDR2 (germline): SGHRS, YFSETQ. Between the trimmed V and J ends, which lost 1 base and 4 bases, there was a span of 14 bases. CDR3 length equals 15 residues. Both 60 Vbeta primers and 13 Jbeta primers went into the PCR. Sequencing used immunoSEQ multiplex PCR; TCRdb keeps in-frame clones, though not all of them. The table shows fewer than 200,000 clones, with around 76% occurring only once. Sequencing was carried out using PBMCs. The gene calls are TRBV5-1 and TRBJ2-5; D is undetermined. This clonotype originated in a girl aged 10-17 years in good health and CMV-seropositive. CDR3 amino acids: CASSLRANSLETQYF. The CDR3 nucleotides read TGCGCCAGCAGCTTGAGAGCCAATTCCCTAGAGACCCAGTACTTC.